This T cell receptor beta chain was obtained from a study of response to subunit inactivated influenza vaccine. The study, taken as a whole, reports: There was a suggestion from the authors that each seasonal influenza vaccination recruits few new T cells.

TCRdb reprocessed the RT-PCR reads with MiXCR, giving one entry per CDR3 protein. The sample yields fewer than 550,000 distinct CDR3 sequences, roughly 25% seen once. Trimming took 5 bases from V and 3 from J, leaving 9 bases between them. There are 13 residues in the CDR3. The germline V gene encodes CDR1 MNHEY and CDR2 SMNVEV (reference sequence). Remarks on this clonotype: Its antigen is not known.

The rearrangement uses TRBV27 and TRBJ2-3; D unclear. The sequence was obtained from a man aged 45 to 65 who received an inactivated influenza vaccine. The material was CD4+ T cells sorted from PBMCs, obtained about 5 days after vaccination. CDR3 bases: TGTGCCAGCAGTCGCTTTCGAACAGATACGCAGTATTTT. Translation gives CASSRFRTDTQYF.